This T cell receptor beta chain was sequenced in a study of blood T cell repertoires in COVID-19. About the research overall: Spain, Italy and the United States supplied samples that represented acute and convalescent COVID-19. In each case, the material was cDNA or gDNA derived from T cells, B-cell-depleted T cells, or PBMCs.

Authors' analysis steps: Amplification from reference gene primers served as the basis for estimated nucleated cell counts. Profiling relied on immunoSEQ multiplex PCR, and the TCRdb table lists in-frame clones only, not all of them. V, J and clone size were drawn from that table, and D and trimming were deduced from the DNA. The sample has fewer than 250,000 clones; 84% are singletons. V lost 0 bases to trimming and J lost 4 bases, with 13 bases between them. The germline V gene has CDR1 SGHRS and CDR2 YFSETQ. The CDR3 consists of 15 residues. This receptor was taken from a middle-aged man with acute or convalescent COVID-19. The sequenced material came from peripheral blood. The chain recombines TRBV5-1 with TRBJ1-1; D is undetermined. CDR3 amino acids: CASSLEVPPGTEAFF. CDR3 coding DNA: TGCGCCAGCAGCTTGGAGGTCCCACCAGGCACTGAAGCTTTCTTT. The variable domain in full, with the rest retrieved from reference TRBV5-1 and TRBJ1-1, is KAGVTQTPRYLIKTRGQQVTLSCSPISGHRSVSWYQQTPGQGLQFLFEYFSETQRNKGNFPGRFSGRQFSNSRSEMNVSTLELGDSALYLCASSLEVPPGTEAFFGQGTRLTVV.